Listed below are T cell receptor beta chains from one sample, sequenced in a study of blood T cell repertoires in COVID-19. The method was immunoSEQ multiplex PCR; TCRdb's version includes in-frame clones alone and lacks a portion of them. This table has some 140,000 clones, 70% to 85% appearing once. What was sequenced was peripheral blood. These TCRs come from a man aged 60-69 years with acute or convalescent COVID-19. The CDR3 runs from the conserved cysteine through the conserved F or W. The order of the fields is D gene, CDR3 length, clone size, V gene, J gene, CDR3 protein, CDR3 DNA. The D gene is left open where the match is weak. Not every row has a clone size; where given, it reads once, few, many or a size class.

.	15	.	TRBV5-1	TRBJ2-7	CASRYRWGDSYEQYF	TGCGCCAGCAGGTACCGGTGGGGGGACTCCTACGAGCAGTACTTC
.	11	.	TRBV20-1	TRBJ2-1	CSVAKKNEQFF	TGCAGCGTGGCAAAGAAAAATGAGCAGTTCTTC
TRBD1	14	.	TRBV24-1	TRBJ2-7	CATSETGTVAEQYF	TGTGCCACCAGTGAGACCGGGACAGTGGCCGAGCAGTACTTC
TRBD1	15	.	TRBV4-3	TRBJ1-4	CASSQRTGGGEKLFF	TGCGCCAGCAGCCAGCGGACAGGGGGAGGTGAAAAACTGTTTTTT
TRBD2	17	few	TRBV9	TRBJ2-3	CASSVGVSGRSTDTQYF	TGTGCCAGCAGCGTAGGGGTTAGCGGGAGGAGCACAGATACGCAGTATTTT
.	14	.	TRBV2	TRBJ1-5	CASGSDGGHQPQHF	TGTGCCAGCGGAAGTGACGGGGGACATCAGCCCCAGCATTTT
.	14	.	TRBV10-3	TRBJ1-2	CAASQKLGENGYTF	TGTGCCGCCTCCCAAAAACTTGGAGAGAATGGCTACACCTTC
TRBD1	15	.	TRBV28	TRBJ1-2	CASSLGQGAIYGYTF	TGTGCCAGCAGTTTAGGGCAGGGGGCTATCTATGGCTACACCTTC
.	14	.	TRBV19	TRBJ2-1	CASEVGGSYNEQFF	TGTGCCAGTGAGGTCGGGGGCTCCTACAATGAGCAGTTCTTC
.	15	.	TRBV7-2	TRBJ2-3	CASSLVSGSTDTQYF	TGTGCCAGCAGCTTAGTGAGCGGAAGCACAGATACGCAGTATTTT
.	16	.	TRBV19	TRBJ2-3	CASSRGRAGNTDTQYF	TGTGCCAGTAGTAGAGGGAGAGCAGGAAACACAGATACGCAGTATTTT
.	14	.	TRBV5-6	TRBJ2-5	CASSRLEVSETQYF	TGTGCCAGCAGTCGTCTAGAGGTATCGGAGACCCAGTACTTC
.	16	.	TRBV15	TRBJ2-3	CATSRATGIFTDTQYF	TGTGCCACCAGCAGGGCCACAGGGATCTTCACAGATACGCAGTATTTT